This record concerns one T cell receptor (beta chain) sequence. Its antigen is not known. Among the donors, all were Caucasian adults who lived in Nashville, Tennessee. These data belong to a study of shared clonotypes between healthy human individuals. Findings and limits, study-wide: It was expected that sequencing depth would affect clonotype sharing among donors.

Trimming stripped 3 bases from V and 0 bases from J, with 19 bases between. Germline lookup yields CDR1 SGDLS and CDR2 YYNGEE. The length of the CDR3 is 18 residues. Genomic DNA (from each subset) was split evenly across several immunoSEQ plates. Original analysis: Filtering differed since immunoSEQ provided only junctions, with no quality scores. Profiled with immunoSEQ multiplex PCR; TCRdb holds only in-frame clones, not every one. V, J and clone size were drawn from that table, and D and trimming were deduced from the DNA. Of 450,000 to 500,000 clones detected, around three quarters appear once; the ten largest clones hold approximately 12%.

This receptor was taken from a woman aged 35 to 49 in good health. Some clones in this sample may be carry-over from other donors' samples. The rearrangement uses TRBV9 and TRBJ2-1; D gene unclear. Sequencing was performed on PBMCs. CDR3 amino acids: CASSAGKSALSSYNEQFF. The CDR3 nucleotides are TGTGCCAGCAGCGCCGGAAAGAGCGCCCTGAGCTCCTACAATGAGCAGTTCTTC.